This TCR beta chain was observed in a study of cytomegalovirus exposure and HLA in healthy donors. Primers: 60 Vbeta forward and 13 Jbeta reverse. Some clones are missing from TCRdb's copy, which holds only in-frame ones; the method was immunoSEQ multiplex PCR. The sample has 200,000 to 250,000 clones, approximately 81% seen once. Germline loops: CDR1 LNHDA, CDR2 SQIVND (reference sequence). The CDR3 spans 21 residues. V was pared by 7 bases and J by 2 bases, with 23 bases of the junction left unmatched. A note on this clone: Antigen: not known.

Study-wide points: Later analysis suggested links between common viral pathogens and several top significant clusters. According to an earlier analysis, most TCR beta V segments yielded productive rearrangements about 90% or about 30% of the time.

The clonotype was recovered from a human donor in good health. The material sequenced was PBMCs. This chain uses TRBV19 with TRBJ1-3, with 10 bases matching TRBD1. The CDR3 spells CASKGDPGDRGSLKAGNTIYF. The CDR3 DNA is TGTGCCAGTAAGGGGGATCCGGGGGACAGGGGTTCCCTTAAGGCTGGAAACACCATATATTTT. The full variable domain, in which reference TRBV19 and TRBJ1-3 provide the parts outside the CDR3, is DGGITQSPKYLFRKEGQNVTLSCEQNLNHDAMYWYRQDPGQGLRLIYYSQIVNDFQKGDIAEGYSVSREKKESFPLTVTSAQKNPTAFYLCASKGDPGDRGSLKAGNTIYFGEGSWLTVV.